A selection of T cell receptor beta chains follows, all from one sample in a study of blood T cell repertoires in COVID-19. Assay used: immunoSEQ multiplex PCR; TCRdb lists only in-frame clones, some missing. The data contain approximately 210,000 clones, roughly 90% of them singletons. Material for sequencing was peripheral blood. These receptors originate from a man aged 40-50 years with active or convalescent COVID-19. The conserved cysteine and the conserved F or W are not part of the CDR3 here.

cdr3_length: 12; v_call: TRBV2; j_call: TRBJ2-7; cdr3_aa: ASSDPTSSYEQY
cdr3_length: 11; v_call: TRBV5-8; j_call: TRBJ1-5; cdr3_aa: ASSLAPFEPQH
cdr3_length: 13; v_call: TRBV5-5; j_call: TRBJ2-7; cdr3_aa: ASSLAGGETGEQY
cdr3_length: 11; v_call: TRBV29-1; j_call: TRBJ1-6; cdr3_aa: SVRQGRDSPLH
cdr3_length: 10; v_call: TRBV19; j_call: TRBJ1-5; cdr3_aa: ASTTGNQPQH
cdr3_length: 13; v_call: TRBV28; j_call: TRBJ1-1; cdr3_aa: ATQLRTGGNTEAF
cdr3_length: 10; v_call: TRBV15; j_call: TRBJ1-6; cdr3_aa: ATSRPYSPLH
cdr3_length: 12; v_call: TRBV5-4; j_call: TRBJ2-5; cdr3_aa: ASSLSGEGETQY
cdr3_length: 12; v_call: TRBV27; j_call: TRBJ2-2; cdr3_aa: ASRPRQGPGELF
cdr3_length: 15; v_call: TRBV5-6; j_call: TRBJ2-7; cdr3_aa: ASSLDPPTLYSYEQY
cdr3_length: 12; v_call: TRBV3-1/TRBV3-2; j_call: TRBJ2-1; cdr3_aa: ASSRAGLNNEQF
cdr3_length: 12; v_call: TRBV19; j_call: TRBJ1-2; cdr3_aa: ASSILGGTDGYT
cdr3_length: 16; v_call: TRBV6-4; j_call: TRBJ2-2; cdr3_aa: ASSEEVAGVLGTGELF
cdr3_length: 14; v_call: TRBV10-3; j_call: TRBJ1-1; cdr3_aa: AISRSQGQGPSEAF
cdr3_length: 12; v_call: TRBV30; j_call: TRBJ2-3; cdr3_aa: ALDYHQGTDTQY
cdr3_length: 13; v_call: TRBV6-5; j_call: TRBJ2-1; cdr3_aa: ASSWTSGTYNEQF
cdr3_length: 13; v_call: TRBV6-5; j_call: TRBJ2-3; cdr3_aa: ASSYSSQGGDTQY
cdr3_length: 13; v_call: TRBV28; j_call: TRBJ1-5; cdr3_aa: ASSFELQGGQPQH
cdr3_length: 13; v_call: TRBV5-1; j_call: TRBJ1-5; cdr3_aa: ASSPTPNSNQPQH
cdr3_length: 11; v_call: TRBV27; j_call: TRBJ2-7; cdr3_aa: ASSAVGSHEQY
cdr3_length: 11; v_call: TRBV5-6; j_call: TRBJ1-2; cdr3_aa: ASSIRDRDGYT
cdr3_length: 10; v_call: TRBV10-2; j_call: TRBJ1-2; cdr3_aa: ASSSGNYGYT
cdr3_length: 12; v_call: TRBV19; j_call: TRBJ1-2; cdr3_aa: ASSPGQGDYGYT
cdr3_length: 12; v_call: TRBV11-2; j_call: TRBJ1-1; cdr3_aa: ASSLRGMNTEAF
cdr3_length: 13; v_call: TRBV2; j_call: TRBJ1-3; cdr3_aa: ASSQYRASGNTIY
cdr3_length: 11; v_call: TRBV6-4; j_call: TRBJ1-5; cdr3_aa: ASSEGGGQPQH
cdr3_length: 11; v_call: TRBV19; j_call: TRBJ1-1; cdr3_aa: ASSVRVSTEAF
cdr3_length: 14; v_call: TRBV5-1; j_call: TRBJ2-3; cdr3_aa: ASSLDSRGGTDTQY
cdr3_length: 12; v_call: TRBV10-2; j_call: TRBJ2-3; cdr3_aa: ASSELGPHDTQY
cdr3_length: 10; v_call: TRBV12-3/TRBV12-4; j_call: TRBJ1-1; cdr3_aa: ASRPGTGQAF
cdr3_length: 11; v_call: TRBV5-1; j_call: TRBJ1-2; cdr3_aa: ASSLNRGGGYT
cdr3_length: 11; v_call: TRBV11-2; j_call: TRBJ1-5; cdr3_aa: ASSRGSNQPQH
cdr3_length: 15; v_call: TRBV4-1; j_call: TRBJ2-3; cdr3_aa: ASSQAWGQPYTDTQY
cdr3_length: 11; v_call: TRBV27; j_call: TRBJ2-2; cdr3_aa: ASSFSGAGELF
cdr3_length: 13; v_call: TRBV5-1; j_call: TRBJ1-1; cdr3_aa: ASSPGDNLNTEAF
cdr3_length: 11; v_call: TRBV20-1; j_call: TRBJ2-2; cdr3_aa: SASRAGIGELF